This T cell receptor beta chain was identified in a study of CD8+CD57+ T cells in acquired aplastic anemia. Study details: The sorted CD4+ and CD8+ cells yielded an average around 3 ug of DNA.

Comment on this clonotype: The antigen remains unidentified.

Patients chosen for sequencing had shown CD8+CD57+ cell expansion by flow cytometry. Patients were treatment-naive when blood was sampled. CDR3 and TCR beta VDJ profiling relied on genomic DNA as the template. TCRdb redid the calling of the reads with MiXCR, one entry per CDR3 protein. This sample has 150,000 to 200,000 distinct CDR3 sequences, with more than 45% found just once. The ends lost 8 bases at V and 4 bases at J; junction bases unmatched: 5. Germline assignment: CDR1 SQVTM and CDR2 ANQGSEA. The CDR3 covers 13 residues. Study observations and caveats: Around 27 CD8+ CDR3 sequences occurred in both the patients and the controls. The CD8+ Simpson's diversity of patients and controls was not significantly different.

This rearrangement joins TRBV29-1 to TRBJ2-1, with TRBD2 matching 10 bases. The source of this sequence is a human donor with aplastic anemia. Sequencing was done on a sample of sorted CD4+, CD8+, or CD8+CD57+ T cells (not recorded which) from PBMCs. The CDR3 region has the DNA TGCAGCACCGAGCGGGGGGGTTACAATGAGCAGTTCTTC. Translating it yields CSTERGGYNEQFF.